The 19 T cell receptor beta chains given below trace back to one sample, sequenced in a study of a mutant IDH1 vaccine in newly diagnosed glioma. Antigens of these TCRs are unknown. Time point denoted: week 47, end of study. A 20-mer mutant IDH1 peptide at 300 ug was injected subcutaneously with topical imiquimod. Generated by immunoSEQ multiplex PCR, the TCRdb table keeps only in-frame clones and is missing some. The data contain roughly 46,000 clones, approximately 84% of them singletons. Sequenced here: PBMCs, sampled from a glioma patient whose treatment included an IDH1 peptide vaccine. All receptors derive from a woman aged 25 to 45 with glioma. Some clones in this sample may be carry-over from other donors' samples.

This rearrangement joins TRBV6-5 to TRBJ2-7; no clear D gene. Trimming removed 0 bases at V and 4 bases at J, with 10 bases between. Germline CDR1 MNHEY, CDR2 SVGAGI. CDR3 size: 14 residues. Written as DNA, the CDR3 is TGTGCCAGCAGTTACTCGGCCAGAACTTACGAGCAGTACTTC. Protein sequence: CASSYSARTYEQYF.

The rearrangement links TRBV19 to TRBJ1-5; 7 nucleotides match TRBD1. In germline, CDR1 is LNHDA, CDR2 SQIVND (reference sequence). The CDR3 has 16 amino acids. V trimming: 3 bases; J trimming: 6 bases; junction bases outside the gene matches: 11. CDR3 sequence reads: CASSIQRDSRSQPQHF. CDR3 DNA sequence: TGTGCCAGTAGTATTCAAAGGGACAGCCGTTCTCAGCCCCAGCATTTT.

The rearrangement uses TRBV28 and TRBJ2-5; possible D gene TRBD2, 6 bases. Germline CDR1 MDHEN, CDR2 SYDVKM. Trimming removed 5 bases at V and 3 bases at J, with 10 bases between. The CDR3 runs to 13 residues. The CDR3 coding sequence is TGTGCCAGCAGTCCTACGGGGGAAGAGACCCAGTACTTC. This translates into CASSPTGEETQYF.

The genes are TRBV28 and TRBJ1-5; TRBD1 is a possible D gene (5 bases). The V end was cut by 1 base, the J end by 7 bases, with 11 bases between. Per the germline V gene, CDR1 is MDHEN and CDR2 is SYDVKM. This CDR3 has 14 residues. DNA for the CDR3: TGTGCCAGCAGTTTATCAGGGACGCGCCAGCCCCAGCATTTT. Translated: CASSLSGTRQPQHF.

This chain connects TRBV19 to TRBJ2-3, with 9 positions matching TRBD2. CDR1 and CDR2 from the germline V gene are LNHDA and SQIVND (reference sequence). The CDR3 totals 15 residues. Trimming took 10 bases from V and 6 from J; bases not matched to a gene: 14. CDR3 DNA sequence: TGTGCCACCAAGGTGGCTAGCGGGAAATGGGATACGCAGTATTTT. This sequence encodes CATKVASGKWDTQYF.

This clone has just a few counts. The J gene is TRBJ1-1, the V gene TRBV30, with unresolved D. CDR3 length equals 10 residues. Trimming shortened V by 7 bases and J by 4 bases, and 7 bases separated the two germline ends. In germline, CDR1 is GTSNPN, CDR2 SVGIG (reference sequence). The CDR3 region is CASTPTEAFF. The DNA for the CDR3 is TGTGCCTCGACCCCCACTGAAGCTTTCTTT.

V is TRBV7-3 and J is TRBJ2-1; TRBD2 matches 8 bases. Germline CDR1 and CDR2: SGHTA and FQGTGA. This CDR3 contains 16 residues. J gave up 4 bases and V 4 bases, and 9 bases lay outside the gene matches. The CDR3, as DNA: TGTGCCAGCAGCTCCACCCCGGGACTAGAATACAATGAGCAGTTCTTC. Translated, it gives CASSSTPGLEYNEQFF.

The chain joins TRBV7-2 to TRBJ1-1; tentative D call: TRBD1 (5 bases). The germline CDR1 and CDR2 sequences are SGHTA and FQGNSA. V gave up 5 bases and J gave up 10 bases, with 14 bases separating them. There are 12 residues in the CDR3. In DNA, the CDR3 is TGTGCCAGCAGCAATGGACAATCGAGAGCTTTCTTT. Translated, it gives CASSNGQSRAFF.

V gene TRBV5-8 combines with J gene TRBJ2-3; TRBD2 agrees at 10 bases. V dropped 1 base and J dropped 0; count of bases not matched to a gene: 8. This CDR3 is built from 18 residues. The germline CDR1 and CDR2 sequences are SGHTS and YDEGEE. The CDR3 here is CASSLFSGRARSTDTQYF. CDR3 sequence (DNA): TGTGCCAGCAGCTTGTTCAGCGGGAGGGCCAGGAGCACAGATACGCAGTATTTT.

This clone was seen just once. The V call is TRBV2, the J call TRBJ2-1; the D gene is possibly TRBD1 (6 bases). Germline CDR1 reads SNHLY; CDR2 reads FYNNEI. The germline V and J ends were trimmed by 6 bases and 10 bases, with 16 bases remaining between them. The CDR3 has 13 amino acids. The chain's CDR3 is CASRRTAQREQFF. CDR3 nucleotides: TGTGCCAGCAGGAGGACAGCCCAGAGGGAGCAGTTCTTC.

This chain connects TRBV18 to TRBJ2-7; the D gene is possibly TRBD1 (6 bases). This CDR3 region has 13 residues. Germline CDR1 is KGHSH and CDR2 is LQKENI. V lost 0 bases and J lost 5, with 8 bases in between. CDR3 amino acids: CASSPPGAHEQYF. The CDR3 DNA reads TGTGCCAGCTCACCACCGGGGGCTCACGAGCAGTACTTC.

This clone was detected a few times. This sequence joins TRBV7-9 and TRBJ1-2; D call uncertain. The V and J ends lost 1 base and 2 bases respectively, with 8 bases between them. Germline CDR1 is SEHNR and CDR2 is FQNEAQ (reference sequence). The CDR3 extends over 14 amino acids. The CDR3 reads CASSLGGKNYGYTF. CDR3 DNA: TGTGCCAGCAGCTTAGGCGGGAAGAACTATGGCTACACCTTC.

The chain joins TRBV10-3 to TRBJ2-1; D not resolved. The CDR3 runs 13 residues. Looked up from germline, CDR1 is ENHRY and CDR2 is SYGVKD. Trimming removed 6 bases at V and 0 bases at J, with 6 bases between. CDR3 coding DNA: TGTGCCATCAGCGGTCCCTCCTACAATGAGCAGTTCTTC. Encoded protein: CAISGPSYNEQFF.

CDR3 sequence reads: CASSSSPSGVAQYF. CDR3 DNA sequence: TGTGCCAGCAGCTCTAGCCCGTCAGGGGTTGCCCAGTACTTC. The chain links TRBV5-6 to TRBJ2-5, with D possibly TRBD1 on 6 matching bases. Trimming left V 3 bases short and J 9 bases short, with 18 bases between. Germline V CDR1 and CDR2: SGHDT, YYEEEE. The CDR3 spans 14 residues.

This chain connects TRBV5-6 to TRBJ2-5; a weak D match, TRBD1 (6 bases). The V and J ends lost 1 base and 4 bases respectively, with 14 bases between them. This CDR3 has 15 residues. The germline gives CDR1 SGHDT, CDR2 YYEEEE. The CDR3 sequence: CASSLRKTGTETQYF. CDR3 nucleotide sequence: TGTGCCAGCAGCTTGCGCAAAACAGGGACAGAGACCCAGTACTTC.

V is TRBV2 and J is TRBJ1-2; 7 bases are a match to TRBD1. The CDR3 has 14 residues. Germline trimming cut 9 bases from V and 5 bases from J; bases unmatched to any gene: 12. Germline V gene sequence: CDR1 SNHLY, CDR2 FYNNEI. CDR3 sequence (DNA): TGTGCCAGTGAGGGACAGCCCTCTGGTTATGGCTACACCTTC. Translated: CASEGQPSGYGYTF.

This chain joins TRBV29-1 and TRBJ2-7, with 10 bases fitting TRBD1. The CDR3 has 13 residues. Trimming at V came to 7 bases and at J to 5 bases, leaving 8 bases not matched to a gene. Germline-derived CDR1 and CDR2 are SQVTM and ANQGSEA. CDR3 loop: CSAQGQGMDEQYF. CDR3 bases: TGCAGCGCTCAGGGACAGGGGATGGACGAGCAGTACTTC.

V and J are TRBV7-9 and TRBJ1-2; 8 bases line up with TRBD1. Germline loops: CDR1 SEHNR, CDR2 FQNEAQ (reference sequence). The CDR3 is 13 amino acids. J was trimmed by 4 bases and V by 5 bases; bases with no gene match: 3. The CDR3: CASSLQGAYGYTF. CDR3 nucleotides: TGTGCCAGCAGCCTTCAGGGGGCCTATGGCTACACCTTC.

The table lists this clone with a count of one. The chain uses TRBV5-4 and TRBJ1-1, with TRBD1 as a possible D gene (5 bases). Trimming stripped 6 bases from V and 4 bases from J, with 16 bases between. Germline CDR1 is SGHNT and CDR2 is YYREEE (reference sequence). The CDR3 is 14 residues long. This CDR3 is CASTNRGGITEAFF. CDR3 nucleotide sequence: TGTGCCAGCACGAATCGTGGGGGGATCACTGAAGCTTTCTTT.